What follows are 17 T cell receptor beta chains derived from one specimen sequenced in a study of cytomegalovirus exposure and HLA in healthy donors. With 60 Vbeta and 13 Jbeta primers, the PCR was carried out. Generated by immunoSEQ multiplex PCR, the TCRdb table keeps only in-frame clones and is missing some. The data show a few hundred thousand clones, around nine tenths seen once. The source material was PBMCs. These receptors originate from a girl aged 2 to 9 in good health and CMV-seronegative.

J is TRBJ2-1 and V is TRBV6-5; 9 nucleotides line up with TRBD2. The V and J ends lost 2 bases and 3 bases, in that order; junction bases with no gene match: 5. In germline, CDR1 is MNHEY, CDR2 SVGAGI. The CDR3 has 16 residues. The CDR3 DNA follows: TGTGCCAGCAGTTACACTCCTAGCGGGGTCTACAATGAGCAGTTCTTC. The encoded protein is CASSYTPSGVYNEQFF.

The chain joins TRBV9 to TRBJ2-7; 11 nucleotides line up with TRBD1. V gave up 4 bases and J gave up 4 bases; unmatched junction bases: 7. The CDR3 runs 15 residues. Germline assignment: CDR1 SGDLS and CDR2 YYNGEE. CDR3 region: CASSPPGQGEYEQYF. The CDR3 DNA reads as TGTGCCAGCAGCCCACCGGGACAGGGGGAATACGAGCAGTACTTC.

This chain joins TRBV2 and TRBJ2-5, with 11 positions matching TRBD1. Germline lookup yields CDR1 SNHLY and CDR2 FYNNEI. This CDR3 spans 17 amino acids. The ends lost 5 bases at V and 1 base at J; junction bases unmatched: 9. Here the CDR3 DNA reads TGTGCCAGCAGTACGACCGGACAGGGGGCCGTCCAAGAGACCCAGTACTTC. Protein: CASSTTGQGAVQETQYF.

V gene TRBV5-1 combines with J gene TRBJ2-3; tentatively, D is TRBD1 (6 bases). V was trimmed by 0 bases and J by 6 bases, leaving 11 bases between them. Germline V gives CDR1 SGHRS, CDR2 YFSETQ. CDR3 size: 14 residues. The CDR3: CASSLEGVLDTQYF. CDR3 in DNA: TGCGCCAGCAGCTTGGAGGGGGTGCTGGATACGCAGTATTTT.

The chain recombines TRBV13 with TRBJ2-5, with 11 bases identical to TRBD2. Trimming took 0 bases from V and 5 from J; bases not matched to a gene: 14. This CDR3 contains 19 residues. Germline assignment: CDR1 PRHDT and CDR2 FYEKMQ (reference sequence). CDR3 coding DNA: TGTGCCAGCAGCTTAGGAAGGAGCCTAGCGGGGGGCCAGGGGGAGACCCAGTACTTC. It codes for CASSLGRSLAGGQGETQYF.

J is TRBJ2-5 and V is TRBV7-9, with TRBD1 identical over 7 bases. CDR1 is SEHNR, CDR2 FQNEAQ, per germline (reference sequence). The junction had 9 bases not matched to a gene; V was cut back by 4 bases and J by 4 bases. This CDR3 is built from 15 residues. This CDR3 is CASSSRQGVRETQYF. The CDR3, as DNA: TGTGCCAGCAGCTCCCGACAGGGAGTCCGAGAGACCCAGTACTTC.

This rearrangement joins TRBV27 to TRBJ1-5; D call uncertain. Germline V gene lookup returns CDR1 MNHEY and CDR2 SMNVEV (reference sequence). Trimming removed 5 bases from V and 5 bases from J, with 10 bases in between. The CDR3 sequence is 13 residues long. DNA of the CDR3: TGTGCCAGCAGTGGCGGGGTATATCAGCCCCAGCATTTT. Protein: CASSGGVYQPQHF.

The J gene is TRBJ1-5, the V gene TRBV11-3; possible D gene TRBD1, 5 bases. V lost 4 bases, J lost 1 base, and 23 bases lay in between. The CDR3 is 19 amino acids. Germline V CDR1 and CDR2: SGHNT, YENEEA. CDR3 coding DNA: TGTGCCAGCAGCTCCCTTACTCAATGGGGCAGGTTGAGCAATCAGCCCCAGCATTTT. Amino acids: CASSSLTQWGRLSNQPQHF. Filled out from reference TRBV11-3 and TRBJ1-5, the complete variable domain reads EAGVVQSPRYKIIEKKQPVAFWCNPISGHNTLYWYLQNLGQGPELLIRYENEEAVDDSQLPKDRFSAERLKGVDSTLKIQPAELGDSAVYLCASSSLTQWGRLSNQPQHFGDGTRLSIL.

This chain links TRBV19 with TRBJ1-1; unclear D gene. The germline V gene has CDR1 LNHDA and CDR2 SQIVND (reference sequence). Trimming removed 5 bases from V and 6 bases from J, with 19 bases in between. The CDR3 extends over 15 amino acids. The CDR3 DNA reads TGTGCCAGTAGTTCTGACACCTCAAGGATCGCTGAAGCTTTCTTT. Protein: CASSSDTSRIAEAFF.

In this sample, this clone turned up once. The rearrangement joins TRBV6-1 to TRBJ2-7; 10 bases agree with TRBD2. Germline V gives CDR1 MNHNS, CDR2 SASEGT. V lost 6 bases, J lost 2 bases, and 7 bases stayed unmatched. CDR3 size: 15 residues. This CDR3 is CASSHLAGDTYEQYF. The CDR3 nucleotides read TGTGCCAGCAGCCATCTAGCGGGAGACACCTACGAGCAGTACTTC.

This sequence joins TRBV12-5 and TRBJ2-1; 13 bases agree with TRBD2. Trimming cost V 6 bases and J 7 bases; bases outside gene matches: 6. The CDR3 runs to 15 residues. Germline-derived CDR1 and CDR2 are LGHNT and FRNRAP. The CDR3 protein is CASGHGLAGENEQFF. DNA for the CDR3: TGTGCTAGTGGCCATGGACTAGCGGGAGAGAATGAGCAGTTCTTC.

The CDR3, as DNA: TGTGCCAGCAGCTTGAGGGCGGGCCGTCAGCTTAATCAGCCCCAGCATTTT. It encodes CASSLRAGRQLNQPQHF. This chain joins TRBV7-8 and TRBJ1-5, with D uncertain. CDR1 is SGHVS, CDR2 FQNEAQ, per germline. This CDR3 is built from 17 residues. V lost 3 bases to trimming and J lost 4 bases, with 19 bases between them.

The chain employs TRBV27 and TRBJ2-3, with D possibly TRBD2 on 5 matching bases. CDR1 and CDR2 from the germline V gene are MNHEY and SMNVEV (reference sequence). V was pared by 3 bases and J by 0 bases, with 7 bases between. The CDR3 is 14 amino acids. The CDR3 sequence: CASSLTISTDTQYF. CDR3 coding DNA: TGTGCCAGCAGTTTGACTATAAGCACAGATACGCAGTATTTT.

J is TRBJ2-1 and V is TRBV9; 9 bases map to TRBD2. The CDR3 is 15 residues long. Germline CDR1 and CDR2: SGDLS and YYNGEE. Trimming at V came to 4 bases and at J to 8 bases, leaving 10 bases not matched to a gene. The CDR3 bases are TGTGCCAGCAGCCCCTCCGGGACTAGCTTCTATGAGCAGTTCTTC. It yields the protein CASSPSGTSFYEQFF.

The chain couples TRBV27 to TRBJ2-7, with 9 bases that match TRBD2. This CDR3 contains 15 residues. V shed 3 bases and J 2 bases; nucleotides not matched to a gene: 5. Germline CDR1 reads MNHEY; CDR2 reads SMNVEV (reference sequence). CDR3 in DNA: TGTGCCAGCAGTTTCAGCGGGGGGCCCCCCTACGAGCAGTACTTC. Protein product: CASSFSGGPPYEQYF.

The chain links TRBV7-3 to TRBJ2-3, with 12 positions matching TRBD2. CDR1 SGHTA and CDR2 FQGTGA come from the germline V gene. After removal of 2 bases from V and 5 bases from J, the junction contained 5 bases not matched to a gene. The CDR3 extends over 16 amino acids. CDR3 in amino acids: CASSLSSGGAGDTQYF. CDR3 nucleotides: TGTGCCAGCAGCTTATCTAGCGGGGGGGCCGGAGATACGCAGTATTTT.

The CDR3 DNA follows: TGTGCCTGGACTAGCGGGGGGAACACCGGGGAGCTGTTTTTT. The encoded protein is CAWTSGGNTGELFF. The chain recombines TRBV30 with TRBJ2-2, with 10 bases identical to TRBD2. J was trimmed by 1 base and V by 4 bases; bases with no gene match: 0. This CDR3 region has 14 residues. Looked up from germline, CDR1 is GTSNPN and CDR2 is SVGIG (reference sequence).